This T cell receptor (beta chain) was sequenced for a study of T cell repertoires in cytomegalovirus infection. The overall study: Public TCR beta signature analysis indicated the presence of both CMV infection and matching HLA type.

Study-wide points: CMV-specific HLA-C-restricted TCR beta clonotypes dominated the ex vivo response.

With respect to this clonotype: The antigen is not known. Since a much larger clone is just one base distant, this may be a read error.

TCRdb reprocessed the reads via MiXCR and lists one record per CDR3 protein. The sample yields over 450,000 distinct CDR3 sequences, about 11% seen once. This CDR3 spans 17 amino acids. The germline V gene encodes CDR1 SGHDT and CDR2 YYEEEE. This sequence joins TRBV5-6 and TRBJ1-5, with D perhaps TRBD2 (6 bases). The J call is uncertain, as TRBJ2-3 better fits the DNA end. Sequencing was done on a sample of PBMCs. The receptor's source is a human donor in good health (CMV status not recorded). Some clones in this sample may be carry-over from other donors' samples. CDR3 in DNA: TGTGCCAGCAGCTTGGCCGGGAGTGGTCGCAGCAATCAGCCCCAGTATTTT. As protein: CASSLAGSGRSNQPQYF.